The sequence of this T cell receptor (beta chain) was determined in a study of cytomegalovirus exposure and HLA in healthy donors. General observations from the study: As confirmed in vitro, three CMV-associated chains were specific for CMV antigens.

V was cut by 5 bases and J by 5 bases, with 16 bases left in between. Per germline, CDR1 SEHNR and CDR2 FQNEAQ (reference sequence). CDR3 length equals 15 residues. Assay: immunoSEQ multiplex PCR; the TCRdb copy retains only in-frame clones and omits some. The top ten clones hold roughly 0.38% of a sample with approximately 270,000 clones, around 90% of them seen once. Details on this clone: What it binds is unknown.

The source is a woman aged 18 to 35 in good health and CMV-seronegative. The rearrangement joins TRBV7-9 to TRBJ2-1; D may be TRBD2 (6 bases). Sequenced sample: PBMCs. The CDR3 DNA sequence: TGTGCCAGCAGCCCATCCATCGGGGGAAACAATGAGCAGTTCTTC. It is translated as CASSPSIGGNNEQFF.